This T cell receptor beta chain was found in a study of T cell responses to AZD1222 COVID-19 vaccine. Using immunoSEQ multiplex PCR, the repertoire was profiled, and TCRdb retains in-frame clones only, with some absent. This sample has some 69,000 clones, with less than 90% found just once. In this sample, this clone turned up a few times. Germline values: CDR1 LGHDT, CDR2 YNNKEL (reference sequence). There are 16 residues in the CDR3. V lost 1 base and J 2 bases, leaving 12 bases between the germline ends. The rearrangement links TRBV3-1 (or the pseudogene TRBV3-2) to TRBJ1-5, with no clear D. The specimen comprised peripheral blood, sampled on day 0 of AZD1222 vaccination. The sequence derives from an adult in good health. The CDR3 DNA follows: TGTGCCAGCAGCCAAGCGCAGCCCTGGGGCAATCAGCCCCAGCATTTT. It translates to CASSQAQPWGNQPQHF.